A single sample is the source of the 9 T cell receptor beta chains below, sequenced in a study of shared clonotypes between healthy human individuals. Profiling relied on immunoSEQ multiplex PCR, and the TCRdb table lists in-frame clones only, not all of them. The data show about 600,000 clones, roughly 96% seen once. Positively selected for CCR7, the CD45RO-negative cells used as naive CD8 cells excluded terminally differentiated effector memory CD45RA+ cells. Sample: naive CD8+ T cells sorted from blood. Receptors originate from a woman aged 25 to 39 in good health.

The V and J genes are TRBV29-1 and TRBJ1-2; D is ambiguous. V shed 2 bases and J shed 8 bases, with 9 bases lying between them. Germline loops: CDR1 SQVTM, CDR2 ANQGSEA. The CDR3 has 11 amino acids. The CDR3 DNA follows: TGCAGCGTTGAATTATTGGCGGGCTACACCTTC. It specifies CSVELLAGYTF. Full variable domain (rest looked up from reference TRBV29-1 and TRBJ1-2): SAVISQKPSRDICQRGTSLTIQCQVDSQVTMMFWYRQQPGQSLTLIATANQGSEATYESGFVIDKFPISRPNLTFSTLTVSNMSPEDSSIYLCSVELLAGYTFGSGTRLTVV.

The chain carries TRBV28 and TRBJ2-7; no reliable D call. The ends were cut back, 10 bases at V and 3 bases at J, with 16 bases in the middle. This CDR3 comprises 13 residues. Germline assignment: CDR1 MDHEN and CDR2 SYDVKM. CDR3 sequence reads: CAITTEDLYEQYF. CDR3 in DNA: TGTGCCATCACGACGGAAGATCTCTACGAGCAGTACTTC.

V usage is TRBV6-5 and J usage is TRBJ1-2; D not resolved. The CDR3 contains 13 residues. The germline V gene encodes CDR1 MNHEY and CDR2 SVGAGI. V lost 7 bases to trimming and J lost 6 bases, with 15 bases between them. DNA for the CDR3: TGTGCCAGCATGGGGATTATGCTTAATGGCTACACCTTC. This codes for CASMGIMLNGYTF.

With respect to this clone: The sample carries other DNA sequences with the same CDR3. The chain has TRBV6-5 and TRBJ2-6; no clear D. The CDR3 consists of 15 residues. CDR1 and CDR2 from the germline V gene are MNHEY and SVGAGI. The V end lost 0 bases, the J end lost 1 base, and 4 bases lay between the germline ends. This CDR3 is CASSYSVSGANVLTF. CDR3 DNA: TGTGCCAGCAGTTACTCCGTGTCTGGGGCCAACGTCCTGACTTTC.

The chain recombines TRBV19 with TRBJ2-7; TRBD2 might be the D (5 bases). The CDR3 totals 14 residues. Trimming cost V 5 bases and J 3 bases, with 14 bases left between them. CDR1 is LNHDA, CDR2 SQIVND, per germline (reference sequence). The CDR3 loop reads CASSVDGEYYEQYF. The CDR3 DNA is TGTGCCAGTAGTGTGGACGGGGAATACTACGAGCAGTACTTC.

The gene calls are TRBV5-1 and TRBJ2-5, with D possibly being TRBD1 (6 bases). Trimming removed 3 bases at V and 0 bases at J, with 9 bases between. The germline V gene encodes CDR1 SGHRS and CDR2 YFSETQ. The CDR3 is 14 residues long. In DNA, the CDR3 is TGCGCCAGCAGCTCCGGGACAAACCAAGAGACCCAGTACTTC. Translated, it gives CASSSGTNQETQYF. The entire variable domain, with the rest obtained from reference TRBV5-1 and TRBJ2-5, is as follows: KAGVTQTPRYLIKTRGQQVTLSCSPISGHRSVSWYQQTPGQGLQFLFEYFSETQRNKGNFPGRFSGRQFSNSRSEMNVSTLELGDSALYLCASSSGTNQETQYFGPGTRLLVL.

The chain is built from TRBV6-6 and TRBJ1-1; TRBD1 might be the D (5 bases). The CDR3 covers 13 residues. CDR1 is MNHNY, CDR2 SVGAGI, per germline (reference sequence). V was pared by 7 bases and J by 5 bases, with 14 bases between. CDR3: CASTAAQGTEAFF. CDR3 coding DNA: TGTGCCAGCACCGCGGCCCAGGGTACTGAAGCTTTCTTT.

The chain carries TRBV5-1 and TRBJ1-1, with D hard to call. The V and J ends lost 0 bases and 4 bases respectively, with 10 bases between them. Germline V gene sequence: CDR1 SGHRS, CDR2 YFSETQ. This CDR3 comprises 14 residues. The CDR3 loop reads CASSLGGEGTEAFF. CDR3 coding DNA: TGCGCCAGCAGCTTGGGCGGGGAAGGCACTGAAGCTTTCTTT.

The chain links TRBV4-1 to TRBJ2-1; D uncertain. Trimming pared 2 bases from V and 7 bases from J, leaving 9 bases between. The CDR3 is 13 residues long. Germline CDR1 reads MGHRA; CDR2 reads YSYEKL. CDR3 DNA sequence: TGCGCCAGCAGCCAAAATGAAGTGAATGAGCAGTTCTTC. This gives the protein CASSQNEVNEQFF.